This is a list of T cell receptor beta chains from one sample in a study of Graves' ophthalmopathy and Graves' hyperthyroidism. Each CDR3 protein is one row after TCRdb ran MiXCR on the multiplex PCR reads. The sample holds about 700,000 distinct CDR3 sequences, roughly two fifths seen once. Sequencing was performed on peripheral blood. These receptor sequences come from an adult man with Graves' ophthalmopathy. Each CDR3 is given with its conserved first and last residue. Clone size is stated in some rows and not others, as once, few, many or a class when expanded.

v_call,clone_size,cdr3_aa
TRBV7-3,-,CASSQEWKFEQYF
TRBV25-1,-,CASSEWGDFQETQYF
TRBV25-1,few,CASSYQGQGVGGYTF
TRBV10-3,many,CAISEPRTGQNTEAFF
TRBV12-3/TRBV12-4,few,CASSFGRWTEAFF
TRBV10-1,-,CASRDREYSPLHF
TRBV7-8,-,CASNPSGTSLYEQYF
TRBV7-9,-,CASSSQQGAGYGYTF
TRBV6-1,-,CASSEARAPYEQYF
TRBV11-2,few,CASSLDRGLNTEAFF
TRBV7-9,-,CASSQGTVTGTGGYHSGANVLTF
TRBV10-3,many,CATSVVVYEQYF
TRBV6-1,-,CASSDGRKRQETQYF
TRBV19,-,CASSTGTYGEKLFF
TRBV11-1,-,CASLRGGYTEAFF
TRBV7-2,-,CASSSSTSGTRETQYF
TRBV29-1,many,CSGGQAAREQYF
TRBV24-1,-,CATSDWGQGQETQYF
TRBV2,many,CASSAPEGRLFGYTF
TRBV10-3,-,CASSRRTVNQPQHF
TRBV20-1,many,CSARDLGEPEQYF
TRBV16,many,CASSQSTLRTNYGYTF
TRBV25-1,once,CASSVTRGTGGASYGYTF
TRBV7-9,-,CASSSTSQGMVNTEAFF
TRBV7-2,-,CASSLARGRIDEKLFF
TRBV7-2,-,CASSARTGGGITIYF
TRBV25-1,-,CASSSTSGEETQYF
TRBV7-9,-,CASSFPRDVEAFF
TRBV7-2,many,CASSTTGERGSPLHF
TRBV25-1,-,CASSFLFGASSGNTIYF
TRBV29-1,many,CSVRDRGQAETQYF
TRBV24-1,few,CATRPAAQPQHF
TRBV2,many,CASGWDSRTPQYF
TRBV7-2,-,CASSRQTGFNGELFF
TRBV12-3/TRBV12-4,few,CASSSWDSYGYTF
TRBV15,few,CATSSRQITNYGYTF
TRBV9,many,CASSAGAEKHGYTF
TRBV15,-,CATSSSNRVRNEQYF
TRBV10-3,once,CASDRGEASYEQYF
TRBV25-1,many,CASRTDTGELFF
TRBV7-2,-,CASSEGQVSQETQYF
TRBV19,-,CASSTPPDRKRNQPQHF
TRBV7-2,many,CASSAMNTEAFF
TRBV29-1,many,CSALTGTGANVLTF
TRBV20-1,-,CSAHGTSGNQETQYF
TRBV20-1,-,CSAMRSSQETQYF
TRBV20-1,-,CSARRGQGAMRSNQPQHF
TRBV14,few,CASSQAHGDPLYEQYF
TRBV10-3,many,CAISVGGEDTGELFF
TRBV5-1,few,CASSLDEGVGDEQYF
TRBV15,many,CATTDRGRGNQPQHF
TRBV5-6,many,CASSLGTSPLHF
TRBV16,few,CASSQSSGPQYF
TRBV7-8,few,CASSLARAGAYEQYF
TRBV2,-,CASTPVGRGDQETQYF
TRBV7-2,once,CASSYGTQYF